This section outlines one TCR beta chain sequence together with its context. This sample was included in a study of T-cell memory formation after mild COVID-19. TCRdb recomputed calls from the 5' RACE reads with MiXCR, one row per CDR3 protein. The sample holds roughly 410,000 distinct CDR3 sequences, about 24% seen once. Germline CDR1 is KGHSH and CDR2 is LQKENI. V lost 3 bases and J 5 bases, leaving 9 bases between the germline ends. This CDR3 is built from 13 residues. V gene TRBV18 combines with J gene TRBJ2-3, with D maybe TRBD1 (5 bases). The origin of this receptor is an adult woman who had mild COVID-19 (a few samples of this study predate the infection). Cell type and time point are not known. Sequencing was done on a sample of PBMCs or a T cell subset sorted from them (not recorded which). CDR3 nucleotide sequence: TGTGCCAGCTCACCCTCCCAGGGAGATACGCAGTATTTT. Its translation is CASSPSQGDTQYF.